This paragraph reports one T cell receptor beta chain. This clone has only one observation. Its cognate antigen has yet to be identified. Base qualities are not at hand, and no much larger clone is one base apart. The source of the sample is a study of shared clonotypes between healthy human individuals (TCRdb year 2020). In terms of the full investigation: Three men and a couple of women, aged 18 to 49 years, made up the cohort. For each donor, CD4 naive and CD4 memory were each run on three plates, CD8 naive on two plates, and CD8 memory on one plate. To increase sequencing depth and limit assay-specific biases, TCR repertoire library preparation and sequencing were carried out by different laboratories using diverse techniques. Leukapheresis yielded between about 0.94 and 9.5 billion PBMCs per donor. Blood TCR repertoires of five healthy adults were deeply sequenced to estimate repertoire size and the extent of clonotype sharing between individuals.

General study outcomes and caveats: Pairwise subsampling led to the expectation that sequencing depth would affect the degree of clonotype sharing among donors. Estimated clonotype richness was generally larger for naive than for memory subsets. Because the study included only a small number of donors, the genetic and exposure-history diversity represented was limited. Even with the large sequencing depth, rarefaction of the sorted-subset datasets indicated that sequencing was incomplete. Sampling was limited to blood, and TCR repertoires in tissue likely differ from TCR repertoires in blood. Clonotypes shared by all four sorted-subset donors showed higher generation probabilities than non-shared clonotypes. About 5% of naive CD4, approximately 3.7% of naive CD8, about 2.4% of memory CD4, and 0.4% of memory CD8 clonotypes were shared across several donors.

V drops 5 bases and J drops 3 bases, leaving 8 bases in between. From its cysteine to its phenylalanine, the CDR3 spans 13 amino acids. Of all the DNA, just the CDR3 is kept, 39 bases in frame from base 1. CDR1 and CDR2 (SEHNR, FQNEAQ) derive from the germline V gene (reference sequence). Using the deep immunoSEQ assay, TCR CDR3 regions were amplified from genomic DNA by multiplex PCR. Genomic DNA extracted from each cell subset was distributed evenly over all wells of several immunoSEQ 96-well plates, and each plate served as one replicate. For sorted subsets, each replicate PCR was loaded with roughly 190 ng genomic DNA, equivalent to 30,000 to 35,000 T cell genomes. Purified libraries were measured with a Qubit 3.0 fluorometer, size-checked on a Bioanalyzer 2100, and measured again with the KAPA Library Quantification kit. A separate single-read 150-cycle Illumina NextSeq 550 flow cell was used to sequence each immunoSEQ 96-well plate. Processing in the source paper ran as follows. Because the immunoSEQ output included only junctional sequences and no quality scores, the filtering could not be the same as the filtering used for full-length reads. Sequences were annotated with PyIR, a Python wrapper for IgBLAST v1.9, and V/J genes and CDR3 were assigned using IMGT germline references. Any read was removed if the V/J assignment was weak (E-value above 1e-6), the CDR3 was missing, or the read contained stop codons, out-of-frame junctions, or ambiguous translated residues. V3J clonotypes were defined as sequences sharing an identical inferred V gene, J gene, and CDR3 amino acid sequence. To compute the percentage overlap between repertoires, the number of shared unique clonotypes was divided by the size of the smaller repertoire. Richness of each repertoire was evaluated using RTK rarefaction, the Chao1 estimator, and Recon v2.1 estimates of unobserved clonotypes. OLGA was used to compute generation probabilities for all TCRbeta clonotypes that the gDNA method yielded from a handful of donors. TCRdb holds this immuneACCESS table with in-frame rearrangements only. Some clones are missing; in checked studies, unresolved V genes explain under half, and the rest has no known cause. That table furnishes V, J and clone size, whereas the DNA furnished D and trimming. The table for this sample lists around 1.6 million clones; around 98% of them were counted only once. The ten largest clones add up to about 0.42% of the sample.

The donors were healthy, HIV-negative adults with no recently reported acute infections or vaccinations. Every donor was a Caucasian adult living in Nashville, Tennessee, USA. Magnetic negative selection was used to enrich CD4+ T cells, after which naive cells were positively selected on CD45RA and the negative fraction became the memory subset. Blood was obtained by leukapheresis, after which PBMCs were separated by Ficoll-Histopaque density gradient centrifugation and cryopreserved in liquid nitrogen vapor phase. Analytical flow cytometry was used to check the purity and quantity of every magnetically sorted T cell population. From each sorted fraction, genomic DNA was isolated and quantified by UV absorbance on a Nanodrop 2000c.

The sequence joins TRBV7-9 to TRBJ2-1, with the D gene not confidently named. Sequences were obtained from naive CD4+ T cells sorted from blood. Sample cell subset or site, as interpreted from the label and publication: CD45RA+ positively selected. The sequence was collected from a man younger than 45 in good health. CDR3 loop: CASSPFDYNEQFF. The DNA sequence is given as TGTGCCAGCAGCCCATTCGACTACAATGAGCAGTTCTTC.